This T cell receptor beta chain was recovered during a study of control samples from healthy donors and cancer patients (TCRdb year 2020). This clone was counted once. Which antigen it targets is not known. No much larger clonotype is one base removed from it; base qualities were not supplied. The library was generated by the immunoSEQ multiplex PCR assay. The immuneACCESS repertoire file appears here via TCRdb, limited to in-frame rearrangements. These files lack a portion of the clones; in checked studies, under half of the deficit traces to unresolved V genes, and the cause of the others is not known. Within this sample are 60,000 to 80,000 clones, with about 90% of them counted one time only. Approximately 3.6% of the sample goes to the ten largest clones. The source is a woman aged 45-65 years in good health. Sequences were obtained from blood.

The nucleotide sequence is TGTGCCAGCAGCAAAGAAAGGCCGGACACAACCTCCTACAATGAGCAGTTCTTC. The translation is CASSKERPDTTSYNEQFF. The sequence is built from TRBV21-1 and TRBJ2-1; TRBD1 is the table's D call and was not checked against the DNA. TRBV21-1 is marked as a pseudogene. Taken from cysteine to phenylalanine, the CDR3 has 18 residues. Only the CDR3 region is kept as DNA, spanning 54 bases read in frame from base 1.